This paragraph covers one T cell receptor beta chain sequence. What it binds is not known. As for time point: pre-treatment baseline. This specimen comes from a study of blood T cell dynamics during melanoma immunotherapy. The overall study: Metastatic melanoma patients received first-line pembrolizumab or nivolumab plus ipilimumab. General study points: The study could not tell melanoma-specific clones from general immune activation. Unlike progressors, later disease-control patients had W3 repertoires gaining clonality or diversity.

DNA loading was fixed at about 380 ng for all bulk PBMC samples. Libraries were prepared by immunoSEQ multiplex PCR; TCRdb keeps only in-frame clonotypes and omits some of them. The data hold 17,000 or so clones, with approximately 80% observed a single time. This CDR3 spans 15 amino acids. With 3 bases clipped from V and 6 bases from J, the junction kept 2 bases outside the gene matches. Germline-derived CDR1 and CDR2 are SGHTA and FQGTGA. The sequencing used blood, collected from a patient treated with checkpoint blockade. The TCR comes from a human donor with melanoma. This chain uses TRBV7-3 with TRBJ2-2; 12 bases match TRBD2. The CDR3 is CASSFGTSGSGELFF. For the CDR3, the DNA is TGTGCCAGCAGCTTTGGGACTAGCGGGTCCGGGGAGCTGTTTTTT.